This T cell receptor beta chain emerged from a study of T cell responses to AZD1222 COVID-19 vaccine. Assay used: immunoSEQ multiplex PCR; TCRdb lists only in-frame clones, some missing. This table has some 190,000 clones, 85% to 90% appearing once. With 0 bases removed from V and 7 bases from J, the gap between germline ends came to 14 bases. This CDR3 spans 15 amino acids. This chain links TRBV5-3 with TRBJ1-5, with D uncertain. TRBV5-3 qualifies as an ORF whose function is uncertain. This clonotype was obtained from an adult in good health. The sample consisted of peripheral blood, taken on day 0 of AZD1222 vaccination. The CDR3 DNA reads as TGTGCCAGAAGCTTGGGTACGAGGTGTCCGCAGCCCCAGCATTTT. This translates into CARSLGTRCPQPQHF.